One and the same sample provided the 6 T cell receptor beta chains below, sequenced in a study of blood T cell repertoires in COVID-19. Repertoires were generated with immunoSEQ multiplex PCR, while TCRdb's copy carries only in-frame clones and drops some. The repertoire holds about 160,000 clones, with roughly 90% as singletons. Sequences were obtained from PBMCs or T cells enriched from blood (not recorded which). The receptor set was obtained from a woman in her 50s who had recovered from COVID-19.

This chain uses TRBV5-4 with TRBJ2-3; 10 bases agree with TRBD2. Trimming at V came to 0 bases and at J to 4 bases, leaving 5 bases not matched to a gene. Germline CDR1 SGHNT, CDR2 YYREEE (reference sequence). This CDR3 region has 16 residues. The chain's CDR3 is CASSLAGLAGADTQYF. The CDR3 nucleotides are TGTGCCAGCAGCTTGGCAGGTCTAGCGGGGGCAGATACGCAGTATTTT.

The gene calls are TRBV7-8 and TRBJ1-1; 9 positions match TRBD1. V lost 5 bases and J lost 0; bases outside the gene matches: 10. Looked up from germline, CDR1 is SGHVS and CDR2 is FQNEAQ. This CDR3 spans 17 amino acids. The CDR3 nucleotides are TGTGCCAGCAGCCTAGGGACAGGGACAGCGGTGAACACTGAAGCTTTCTTT. This sequence encodes CASSLGTGTAVNTEAFF.

The V call is TRBV19, the J call TRBJ1-4; tentatively, D is TRBD1 (5 bases). V lost 5 bases to trimming and J lost 7 bases, with 11 bases between them. Per germline, CDR1 LNHDA and CDR2 SQIVND (reference sequence). The length of the CDR3 is 13 residues. CDR3 protein: CASSPSGVEKLFF. DNA for the CDR3: TGTGCCAGTAGTCCCTCGGGGGTTGAAAAACTGTTTTTT.

This chain links TRBV24-1 with TRBJ1-3; the D is unclear. V was clipped by 6 bases and J by 2 bases, with 7 bases between them. The germline V gene has CDR1 KGHDR and CDR2 SFDVKD. The CDR3 length is 13 residues. As DNA, the CDR3 is TGTGCCACCAGTCTCGGGGCTGGAAACACCATATATTTT. Translated, it gives CATSLGAGNTIYF.

This clone was detected only a few times. CDR3 sequence reads: CASSMRGVTGELFF. CDR3 DNA sequence: TGTGCCAGCAGTATGCGGGGGGTGACCGGGGAGCTGTTTTTT. The chain links TRBV27 to TRBJ2-2; 8 nucleotides match TRBD2. Germline loops: CDR1 MNHEY, CDR2 SMNVEV (reference sequence). This CDR3 has 14 residues. J gave up 5 bases and V 5 bases, and 4 bases lay outside the gene matches.

V and J are TRBV6-5 and TRBJ2-2; tentative D call: TRBD1 (5 bases). Trimming stripped 4 bases from V and 1 base from J, with 7 bases between. Germline CDR1 is MNHEY and CDR2 is SVGAGI. CDR3 size: 14 residues. This CDR3 reads CASSLQVNTGELFF. The CDR3 region has the DNA TGTGCCAGCAGTTTACAGGTGAACACCGGGGAGCTGTTTTTT.